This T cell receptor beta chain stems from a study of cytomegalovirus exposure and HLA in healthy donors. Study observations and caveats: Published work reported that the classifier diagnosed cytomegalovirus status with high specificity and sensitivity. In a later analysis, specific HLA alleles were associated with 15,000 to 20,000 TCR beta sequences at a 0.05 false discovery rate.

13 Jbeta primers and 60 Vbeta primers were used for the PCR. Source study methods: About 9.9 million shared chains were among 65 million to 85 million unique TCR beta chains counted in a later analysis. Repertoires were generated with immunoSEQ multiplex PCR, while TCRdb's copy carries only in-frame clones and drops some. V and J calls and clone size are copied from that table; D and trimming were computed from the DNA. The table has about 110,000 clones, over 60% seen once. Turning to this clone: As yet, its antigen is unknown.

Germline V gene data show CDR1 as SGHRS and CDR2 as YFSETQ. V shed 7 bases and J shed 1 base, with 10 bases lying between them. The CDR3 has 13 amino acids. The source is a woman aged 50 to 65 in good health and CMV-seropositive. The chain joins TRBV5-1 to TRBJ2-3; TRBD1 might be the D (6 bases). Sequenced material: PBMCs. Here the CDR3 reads CASGQGRTDTQYF. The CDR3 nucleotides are TGCGCCAGCGGGCAGGGGCGCACAGATACGCAGTATTTT.